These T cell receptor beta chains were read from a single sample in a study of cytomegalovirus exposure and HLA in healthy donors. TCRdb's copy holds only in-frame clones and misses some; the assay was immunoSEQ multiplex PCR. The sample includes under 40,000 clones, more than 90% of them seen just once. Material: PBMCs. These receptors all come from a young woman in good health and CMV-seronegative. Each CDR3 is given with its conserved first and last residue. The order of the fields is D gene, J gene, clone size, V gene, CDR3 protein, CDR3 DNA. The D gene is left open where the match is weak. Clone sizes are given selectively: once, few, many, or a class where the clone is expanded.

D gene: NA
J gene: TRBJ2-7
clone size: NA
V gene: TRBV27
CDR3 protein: CASSIARGYEQYF
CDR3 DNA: TGTGCCAGCAGTATCGCAAGAGGCTACGAGCAGTACTTC

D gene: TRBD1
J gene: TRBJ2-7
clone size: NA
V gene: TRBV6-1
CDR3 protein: CASVGTVGPYEQYF
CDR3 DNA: TGTGCCAGCGTGGGGACAGTTGGACCCTACGAGCAGTACTTC

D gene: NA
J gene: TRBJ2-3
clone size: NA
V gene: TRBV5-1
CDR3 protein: CASSLVGSTDTQYF
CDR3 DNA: TGCGCCAGCAGCTTGGTCGGGTCCACAGATACGCAGTATTTT

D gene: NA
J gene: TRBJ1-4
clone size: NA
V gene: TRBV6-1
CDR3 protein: CASSKGRANEKLFF
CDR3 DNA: TGTGCCAGCAGTAAGGGCAGGGCAAATGAAAAACTGTTTTTT

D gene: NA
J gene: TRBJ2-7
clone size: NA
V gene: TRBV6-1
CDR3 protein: CASSLTGPGNEQYF
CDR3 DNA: TGTGCCAGCAGTCTGACAGGACCTGGTAACGAGCAGTACTTC

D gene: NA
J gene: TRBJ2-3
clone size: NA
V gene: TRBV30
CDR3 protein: CAWTQGYF
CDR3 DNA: TGTGCCTGGACCCAGGGGTATTTT

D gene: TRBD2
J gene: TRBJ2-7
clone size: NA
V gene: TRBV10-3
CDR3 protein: CAISVTSGRAPPYEQYF
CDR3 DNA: TGTGCCATCAGTGTTACTAGCGGGAGGGCCCCTCCCTACGAGCAGTACTTC

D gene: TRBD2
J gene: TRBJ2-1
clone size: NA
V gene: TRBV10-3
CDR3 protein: CAISENFVGLAGDYPYNEQFF
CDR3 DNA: TGTGCCATCAGTGAGAACTTCGTAGGGCTAGCGGGAGACTACCCTTATAATGAGCAGTTCTTC

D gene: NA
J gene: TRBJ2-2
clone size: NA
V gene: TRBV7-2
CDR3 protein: CASSLASANTGELFF
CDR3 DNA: TGTGCCAGCAGCTTAGCCAGCGCGAACACCGGGGAGCTGTTTTTT

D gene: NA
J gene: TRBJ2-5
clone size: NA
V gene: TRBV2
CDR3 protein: CASSEALPRDKYF
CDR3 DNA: TGTGCCAGCAGTGAAGCGCTCCCCAGGGATAAGTACTTC

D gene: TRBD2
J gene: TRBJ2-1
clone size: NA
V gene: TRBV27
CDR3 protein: CASGVAGVGNNEQFF
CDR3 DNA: TGTGCCAGCGGAGTTGCGGGAGTGGGAAACAATGAGCAGTTCTTC

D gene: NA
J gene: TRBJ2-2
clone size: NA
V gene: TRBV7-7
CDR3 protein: CASSPREPSNTGELFF
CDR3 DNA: TGTGCCAGCAGCCCAAGGGAGCCCTCTAACACCGGGGAGCTGTTTTTT

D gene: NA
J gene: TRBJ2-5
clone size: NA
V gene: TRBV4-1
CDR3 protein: CASSQDRAVEETQYF
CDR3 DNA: TGCGCCAGCAGCCAAGATAGAGCGGTTGAGGAGACCCAGTACTTC

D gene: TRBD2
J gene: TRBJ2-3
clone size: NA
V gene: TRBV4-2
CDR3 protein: CASSPGWGTSGRGARTDTQYF
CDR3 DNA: TGTGCCAGCAGCCCCGGATGGGGGACTAGCGGGCGGGGGGCTCGCACAGATACGCAGTATTTT

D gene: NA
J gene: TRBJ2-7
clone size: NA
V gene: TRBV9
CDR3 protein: CASSPGIAASYEQYF
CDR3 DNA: TGTGCCAGCAGCCCAGGAATAGCGGCCTCCTACGAGCAGTACTTC

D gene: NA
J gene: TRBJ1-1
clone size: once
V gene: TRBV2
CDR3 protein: CASRKTGGLMNTEAFF
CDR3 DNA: TGTGCCAGCAGGAAGACAGGAGGATTGATGAACACTGAAGCTTTCTTT

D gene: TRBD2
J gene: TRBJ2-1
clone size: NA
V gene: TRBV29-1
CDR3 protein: CSAWTRSSYNEQFF
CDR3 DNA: TGCAGCGCCTGGACTAGGAGCTCCTACAATGAGCAGTTCTTC

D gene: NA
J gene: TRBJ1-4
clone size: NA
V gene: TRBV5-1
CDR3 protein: CASSSGTTANEKLFF
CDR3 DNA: TGCGCCAGCAGCTCTGGGACAACGGCTAATGAAAAACTGTTTTTT

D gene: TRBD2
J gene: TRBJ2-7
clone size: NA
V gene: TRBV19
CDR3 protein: CASSPGTSGRFSYEQYF
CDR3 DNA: TGTGCCAGTAGTCCCGGGACTAGCGGGAGGTTTTCCTACGAGCAGTACTTC

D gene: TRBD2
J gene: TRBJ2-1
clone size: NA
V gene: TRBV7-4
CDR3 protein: CASSFGGTSGSWSYNEQFF
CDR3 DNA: TGTGCCAGCAGCTTTGGTGGGACTAGCGGGAGTTGGTCCTACAATGAGCAGTTCTTC

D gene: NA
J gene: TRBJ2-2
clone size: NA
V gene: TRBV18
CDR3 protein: CASSIQGNTGELFF
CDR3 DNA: TGTGCCAGCTCAATACAGGGGAACACCGGGGAGCTGTTTTTT

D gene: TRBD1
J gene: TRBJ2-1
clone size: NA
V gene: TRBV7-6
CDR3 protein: CASSIHRGVYNEQFF
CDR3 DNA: TGTGCCAGCAGCATACACAGGGGGGTATACAATGAGCAGTTCTTC

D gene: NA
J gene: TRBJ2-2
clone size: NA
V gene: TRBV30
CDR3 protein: CAWKVAVQDSGELFF
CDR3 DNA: TGTGCCTGGAAGGTTGCAGTTCAGGATTCCGGGGAGCTGTTTTTT

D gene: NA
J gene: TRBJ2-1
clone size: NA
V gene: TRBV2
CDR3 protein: CASTSYNEQFF
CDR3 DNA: TGTGCCAGCACATCCTACAATGAGCAGTTCTTC

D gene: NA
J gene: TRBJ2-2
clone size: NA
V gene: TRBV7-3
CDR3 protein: CASSSGVAGELFF
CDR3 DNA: TGTGCCAGCAGCTCGGGGGTAGCCGGGGAGCTGTTTTTT

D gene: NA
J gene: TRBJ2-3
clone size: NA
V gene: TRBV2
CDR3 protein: CASSGAAGTDTQYF
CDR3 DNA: TGTGCCAGTTCCGGAGCGGCTGGCACAGATACGCAGTATTTT

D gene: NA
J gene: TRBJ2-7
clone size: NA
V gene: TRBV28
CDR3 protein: CASSLCLPAGGGVVSYEQYF
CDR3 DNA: TGTGCCAGCAGTTTATGCCTCCCAGCCGGTGGGGGCGTCGTCTCCTACGAGCAGTACTTC

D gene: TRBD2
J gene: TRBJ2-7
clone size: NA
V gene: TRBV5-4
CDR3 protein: CASSLGGGRLTYEQYF
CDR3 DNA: TGTGCCAGCAGCTTGGGAGGCGGGAGGCTAACCTACGAGCAGTACTTC

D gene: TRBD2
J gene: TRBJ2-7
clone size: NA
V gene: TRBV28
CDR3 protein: CASIRGRAPSSYEQYF
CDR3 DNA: TGTGCCAGCATTCGCGGGAGGGCCCCTAGCTCCTACGAGCAGTACTTC

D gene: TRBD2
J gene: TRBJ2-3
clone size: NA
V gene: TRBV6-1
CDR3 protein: CASSGLAATDTQYF
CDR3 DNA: TGTGCCAGCAGCGGACTAGCGGCCACAGATACGCAGTATTTT

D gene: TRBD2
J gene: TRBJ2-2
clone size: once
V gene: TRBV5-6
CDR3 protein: CASSLGLAGNTGELFF
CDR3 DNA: TGTGCCAGCAGCCTGGGACTAGCGGGGAACACCGGGGAGCTGTTTTTT

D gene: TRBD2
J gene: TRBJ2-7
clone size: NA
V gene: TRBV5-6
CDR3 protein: CASTKAGGSYEQYF
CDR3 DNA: TGTGCCAGCACCAAAGCGGGGGGTTCCTACGAGCAGTACTTC

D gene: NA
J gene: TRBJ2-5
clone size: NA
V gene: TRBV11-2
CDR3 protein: CASSLRVGSGETQYF
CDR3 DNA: TGTGCCAGCAGCTTACGCGTCGGTTCGGGAGAGACCCAGTACTTC

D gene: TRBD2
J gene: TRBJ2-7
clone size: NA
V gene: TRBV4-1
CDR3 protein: CASSPGLAGGYEQYF
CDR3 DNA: TGCGCCAGCAGCCCGGGACTAGCGGGAGGGTACGAGCAGTACTTC

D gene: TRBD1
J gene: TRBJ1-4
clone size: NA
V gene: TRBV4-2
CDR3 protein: CASSQDRWGTGGEKLFF
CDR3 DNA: TGTGCCAGCAGCCAAGACCGATGGGGGACAGGGGGGGAAAAACTGTTTTTT

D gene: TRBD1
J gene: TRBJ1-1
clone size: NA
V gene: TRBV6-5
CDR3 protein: CATGTGGDTEAFF
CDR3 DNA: TGTGCCACCGGGACAGGGGGGGACACTGAAGCTTTCTTT

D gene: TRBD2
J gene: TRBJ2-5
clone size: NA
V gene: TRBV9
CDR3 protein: CASSATSGRGFGETQYF
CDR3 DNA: TGTGCCAGCAGCGCAACTAGCGGGAGGGGGTTCGGAGAGACCCAGTACTTC